This passage covers 26 T cell receptor beta chains from one sample sequenced in a study of OX40 agonist ivuxolimab in advanced cancers. The library was made by the immunoSEQ multiplex PCR assay. The table was pulled from immuneACCESS by TCRdb, which kept in-frame rearrangements only. Such tables lose some clones; where checked, under half of the loss comes from unresolved V genes, and the rest has no known cause. The sample data list over 95,000 clones, and over 75% of these were observed just once. In total, the top ten clones hold around 0.3% of the sample. The starting material was CD4+ or CD8+ T cells sorted from blood, obtained in a trial of the OX40 agonist ivuxolimab. These receptors were collected from an adult with an advanced solid tumor such as melanoma, head and neck, liver or kidney cancer.

This clone showed up just once. V and J are TRBV28 and TRBJ2-5; D is ambiguous. The V gene lost 6 bases and the J gene lost 5 bases, with 13 bases spanning the gap. This CDR3 has 13 residues. Germline assignment: CDR1 MDHEN and CDR2 SYDVKM. This chain's CDR3 is CASRRIPPETQYF. DNA for the CDR3: TGTGCCAGCAGACGTATCCCTCCGGAGACCCAGTACTTC. Drawing the rest from reference TRBV28 and TRBJ2-5, the complete variable domain is DVKVTQSSRYLVKRTGEKVFLECVQDMDHENMFWYRQDPGLGLRLIYFSYDVKMKEKGDIPEGYSVSREKKERFSLILESASTNQTSMYLCASRRIPPETQYFGPGTRLLVL.

V gene TRBV4-2 combines with J gene TRBJ2-3, with TRBD2 matching over 11 bases. With 3 bases clipped from V and 6 bases from J, the junction kept 5 bases outside the gene matches. CDR1 is LGHNA and CDR2 is YNFKEQ in the germline V gene. The CDR3 totals 15 residues. The DNA of the CDR3 is TGTGCCAGCAGCCAGGGGATAGCGGGAGGGGATACGCAGTATTTT. Translating gives CASSQGIAGGDTQYF.

This clone appeared once. V is TRBV10-3 and J is TRBJ2-7, with 8 bases lining up with TRBD1. Germline loops: CDR1 ENHRY, CDR2 SYGVKD. V lost 6 bases and J lost 5; bases outside the gene matches: 9. There are 14 residues in the CDR3. The CDR3 protein is CAIRPGTGLHEQYF. CDR3 coding DNA: TGTGCCATCAGACCCGGGACAGGACTCCACGAGCAGTACTTC.

V and J are TRBV9 and TRBJ2-1; TRBD2 aligns across 7 bases. Germline lookup yields CDR1 SGDLS and CDR2 YYNGEE. The J segment lost 2 bases and the V segment lost 0 bases, leaving 17 bases of the junction unmatched. This CDR3 comprises 20 residues. The CDR3 region is CASSVGIQSGARGAYNEQFF. The CDR3 DNA sequence: TGTGCCAGCAGCGTAGGAATCCAAAGCGGGGCCCGGGGGGCCTACAATGAGCAGTTCTTC.

The rearrangement uses TRBV28 and TRBJ2-7; unclear D gene. The CDR3 sequence is 15 residues long. V lost 2 bases, J lost 0 bases, and 11 bases lay in between. Germline lookup yields CDR1 MDHEN and CDR2 SYDVKM. The CDR3 DNA is TGTGCCAGCAGTTTAACGGCGCGGAGCTCCTACGAGCAGTACTTC. It codes for CASSLTARSSYEQYF. Full variable domain (rest looked up from reference TRBV28 and TRBJ2-7): DVKVTQSSRYLVKRTGEKVFLECVQDMDHENMFWYRQDPGLGLRLIYFSYDVKMKEKGDIPEGYSVSREKKERFSLILESASTNQTSMYLCASSLTARSSYEQYFGPGTRLTVT.

In its sample, this clone was seen once. The rearrangement links TRBV23-1 to TRBJ1-1, with TRBD1 identical over 9 bases. TRBV23-1 is marked as an open reading frame, function uncertain. This CDR3 contains 16 residues. V shed 1 base and J 2 bases; nucleotides not matched to a gene: 5. The CDR3 DNA reads as TGCGCCAGCAGTCAATTTGGACAGGGGTTCAACACTGAAGCTTTCTTT. It is translated as CASSQFGQGFNTEAFF.

On this clone itself: One junction end disagrees with the germline gene, perhaps due to a read error. This chain uses TRBV5-4 with TRBJ2-3; 11 bases are shared with TRBD2. The CDR3 length is 16 residues. CDR1 SGHNT and CDR2 YYREEE come from the germline V gene (reference sequence). CDR3 sequence: CASSQGMASGRDTQYF. The CDR3 DNA reads as TGCGCCAGCAGCCAAGGAATGGCTAGCGGGAGGGATACGCAGTATTTT.

This clone was seen only a few times. The CDR3 DNA reads as TGTGCCAGCAGTTACACTAGCGGGAGATCCAACGAGCAGTACTTC. Translated, it gives CASSYTSGRSNEQYF. The chain uses TRBV6-5 and TRBJ2-7; 11 bases fit TRBD2. The trim removed 2 bases at V and 5 bases at J, leaving 5 bases unmatched. CDR1 MNHEY and CDR2 SVGAGI come from the germline V gene. The CDR3 has 15 residues.

This chain joins TRBV5-8 and TRBJ1-2, with unresolved D. Per the germline V gene, CDR1 is SGHTS and CDR2 is YDEGEE. The V gene lost 0 bases and the J gene lost 8 bases, with 11 bases spanning the gap. The CDR3 has 13 residues. The CDR3 sequence: CASSLERWSGYTF. The CDR3 DNA is TGTGCCAGCAGCTTGGAAAGATGGTCGGGCTACACCTTC.

This chain joins TRBV7-9 and TRBJ1-2; D is unclear. V lost 6 bases and J 0 bases, leaving 8 bases between the germline ends. CDR3 length: 13 amino acids. Germline V gives CDR1 SEHNR, CDR2 FQNEAQ (reference sequence). In DNA, the CDR3 is TGTGCCAGCAGGTTATTTCCTAACTATGGCTACACCTTC. This translates into CASRLFPNYGYTF.

The gene calls are TRBV29-1 and TRBJ2-1; TRBD2 matches 9 bases. The J segment lost 5 bases and the V segment lost 7 bases, leaving 6 bases of the junction unmatched. This CDR3 comprises 13 residues. From germline, CDR1 is SQVTM and CDR2 ANQGSEA. The CDR3 DNA is TGCAGCGGCGGGAGGGGTAAGGACAATGAGCAGTTCTTC. This codes for CSGGRGKDNEQFF.

This sequence joins TRBV25-1 and TRBJ2-1, with 8 bases identical to TRBD2. V lost 4 bases to trimming and J lost 6 bases; unmatched junction nucleotides: 14. The CDR3 spans 17 residues. Germline CDR1 MGHDK, CDR2 SYGVNS. The CDR3, as DNA: TGTGCCAGCAGTGGAGGACTCGGGAGGGCCGGCTCCAATGAGCAGTTCTTC. Translated: CASSGGLGRAGSNEQFF.

The CDR3 DNA is TGTGCCAGCAGCGTTGGGACAGGCGGAAACACCATATATTTT. It codes for CASSVGTGGNTIYF. This chain connects TRBV7-9 to TRBJ1-3; 8 positions match TRBD1. Looked up from germline, CDR1 is SEHNR and CDR2 is FQNEAQ (reference sequence). The CDR3 loop spans 14 amino acids. V gave up 5 bases and J gave up 4 bases; unmatched junction bases: 4.

V is TRBV4-3 and J is TRBJ1-1; 7 nucleotides match TRBD1. V was clipped by 0 bases and J by 6 bases; unmatched bases: 4. Germline V gene lookup returns CDR1 LGHNA and CDR2 YSLEER. This CDR3 region has 14 residues. CDR3 sequence: CASSQELGGSEAFF. Here the CDR3 DNA reads TGCGCCAGCAGCCAAGAGTTAGGGGGCTCTGAAGCTTTCTTT.

The CDR3 protein is CSAVGVGTGELFF. CDR3 sequence (DNA): TGCAGCGCCGTGGGAGTGGGCACCGGGGAGCTGTTTTTT. V usage is TRBV29-1 and J usage is TRBJ2-2; possibly TRBD2 for D (5 bases). The CDR3 contains 13 residues. Germline V gives CDR1 SQVTM, CDR2 ANQGSEA. The germline V and J ends were trimmed by 7 bases and 4 bases, with 13 bases remaining between them.

In its sample, this clone was seen once. The gene calls are TRBV7-2 and TRBJ2-7; TRBD2 matches at 12 bases. This CDR3 has 16 amino acids. The V segment lost 2 bases and the J segment 6 bases; nucleotides outside the gene matches: 8. Germline-derived CDR1 and CDR2 are SGHTA and FQGNSA. DNA for the CDR3: TGTGCCAGCAGCTTAAGACTAGCGGGAGTAAGGGGCGAGCAGTACTTC. Translation gives CASSLRLAGVRGEQYF.

V and J are TRBV2 and TRBJ1-2; TRBD1 matches at 7 bases. Germline V gene data show CDR1 as SNHLY and CDR2 as FYNNEI. The CDR3 length is 12 residues. Trimming at V came to 6 bases and at J to 8 bases, leaving 6 bases not matched to a gene. The CDR3 is CASSVQGTGYTF. The CDR3 nucleotides read TGTGCCAGCAGCGTACAGGGGACCGGCTACACCTTC.

CDR3 nucleotides: TGTGCCAGCAGCTTCACTAGCGGGAGCTTACCTGATACGCAGTATTTT. Amino acid sequence: CASSFTSGSLPDTQYF. V and J are TRBV5-4 and TRBJ2-3, with 11 bases that match TRBD2. Germline-derived CDR1 and CDR2 are SGHNT and YYREEE (reference sequence). This CDR3 is built from 16 residues. Trimming cost V 2 bases and J 6 bases; bases outside gene matches: 8.

The chain has TRBV7-9 and TRBJ1-6, with D perhaps TRBD1 (6 bases). Between the trimmed V and J ends, which lost 3 bases and 3 bases, there was a span of 9 bases. This CDR3 has 15 amino acids. Germline lookup yields CDR1 SEHNR and CDR2 FQNEAQ (reference sequence). The CDR3 bases are TGTGCCAGCAGCTTGGGGGCAGGCTATAATTCACCCCTCCACTTT. Translating it yields CASSLGAGYNSPLHF.

This rearrangement joins TRBV9 to TRBJ2-7; 7 bases align to TRBD2. The CDR3 extends over 16 amino acids. Germline V gives CDR1 SGDLS, CDR2 YYNGEE. Germline trimming cut 0 bases from V and 2 bases from J; bases unmatched to any gene: 8. CDR3 nucleotide sequence: TGTGCCAGCAGCGTAGGGGGAGGGGCAGTTCCCTACGAGCAGTACTTC. It specifies CASSVGGGAVPYEQYF.

The rearrangement uses TRBV6-5 and TRBJ2-7; maybe TRBD1 (5 bases). The V gene lost 7 bases and the J gene lost 5 bases, with 18 bases spanning the gap. The length of the CDR3 is 14 residues. CDR1 and CDR2 (germline): MNHEY, SVGAGI. The CDR3 is CASTRAGIKNEQYF. The CDR3, as DNA: TGTGCCAGCACCCGGGCAGGGATAAAGAACGAGCAGTACTTC.

The rearrangement uses TRBV23-1 and TRBJ2-7, with TRBD2 matching over 7 bases. TRBV23-1 is assigned to the ORF class and has an uncertain function. V was pared by 9 bases and J by 3 bases, with 17 bases of the junction left unmatched. CDR3 length equals 16 residues. The CDR3: CARKREGLRTRYEQYF. CDR3 nucleotide sequence: TGCGCCAGAAAGAGGGAGGGCCTTCGTACCCGCTACGAGCAGTACTTC.

The chain links TRBV11-2 to TRBJ2-7; D unclear. The germline V gene has CDR1 SGHAT and CDR2 FQNNGV. CDR3 size: 16 residues. Trimming shortened V by 6 bases and J by 3 bases, and 21 bases separated the two germline ends. The CDR3 loop reads CASRKIREGPVYEQYF. Written as DNA, the CDR3 is TGTGCCAGCAGAAAAATCCGCGAAGGGCCGGTCTACGAGCAGTACTTC.

This clone was picked up one time. The genes are TRBV7-8 and TRBJ1-5, with TRBD1 matching 8 bases. V lost 5 bases, J lost 2 bases, and 8 bases stayed unmatched. Per germline, CDR1 SGHVS and CDR2 FQNEAQ. This CDR3 has 16 amino acids. In nucleotides, the CDR3 is TGTGCCAGCAGCGCCCTGGGGACAGGCCGCAATCAGCCCCAGCATTTT. Encoded protein: CASSALGTGRNQPQHF.

The J gene is TRBJ2-2, the V gene TRBV14; D possibly corresponds to TRBD2 (5 bases). V was shortened by 1 base and J by 5 bases, with 8 bases between the two germline ends. Germline-derived CDR1 and CDR2 are SGHDN and FVKESK. The CDR3 length is 14 residues. The CDR3 DNA reads as TGTGCCAGCAGCCAAGTAACTAGTACCGGGGAGCTGTTTTTT. Its translation is CASSQVTSTGELFF.

Remarks on this clone: Other DNA sequences of this sample code for an identical CDR3. J is TRBJ2-3 and V is TRBV5-1; 7 bases are shared with TRBD2. From germline, CDR1 is SGHRS and CDR2 YFSETQ. CDR3 length: 15 amino acids. After removal of 0 bases from V and 4 bases from J, the junction contained 5 bases not matched to a gene. CDR3 DNA sequence: TGCGCCAGCAGCTTGGCCCCGGGAGGATCAGATACGCAGTATTTT. Protein sequence: CASSLAPGGSDTQYF.